Listed below are T cell receptor beta chains from one sample, sequenced in a study of cytomegalovirus exposure and HLA in healthy donors. Repertoires were generated with immunoSEQ multiplex PCR, while TCRdb's copy carries only in-frame clones and drops some. The sample records 65,000 to 80,000 clones, approximately 81% being singletons. Sequencing was done on a sample of PBMCs. The receptors come from a middle-aged woman in good health and CMV-seropositive. CDR3s include the opening cysteine and the closing phenylalanine or tryptophan. A D gene is named only where the DNA matches it firmly. Rows may omit the clone size; those that give it use once, few, many or a size class.

j_call clone_size d_call v_call cdr3_nt cdr3_aa
TRBJ2-7 NA TRBD1 TRBV6-5 TGTGCCAGCAGTTACACAGGGGCGAGCTCCTACGAGCAGTACTTC CASSYTGASSYEQYF
TRBJ2-2 NA TRBD2 TRBV5-1 TGCGCCAGCAGCTTGGTAGCGGGGGGGCCTCGTACCGGGGAGCTGTTTTTT CASSLVAGGPRTGELFF
TRBJ1-4 NA NA TRBV18 TGTGCCAGCTCACCACGCATTAGTTCAACTAATGAAAAACTGTTTTTT CASSPRISSTNEKLFF
TRBJ1-5 NA NA TRBV28 TGTGCCAGCAGTTTACCAGGCAGGGCCAATCAGCCCCAGCATTTT CASSLPGRANQPQHF
TRBJ2-7 once TRBD1 TRBV19 TGTGCCAGTAGCCCCGGGACAGGGTGGTACGAGCAGTACTTC CASSPGTGWYEQYF
TRBJ1-4 NA TRBD1 TRBV19 TGTGCCAGTAGTGGTACCGGGACAGGCGTGAGAAAACTGTTTTTT CASSGTGTGVRKLFF
TRBJ1-2 NA NA TRBV6-5 TGTGCCAGCAGTTACTCGAAAATGCAGGGCTATGGCTACACCTTC CASSYSKMQGYGYTF
TRBJ1-5 NA NA TRBV7-8 TGTGCCAGCAGCTCGGGGGTGGGGACGGATAGCAATCAGCCCCAGCATTTT CASSSGVGTDSNQPQHF
TRBJ2-5 few TRBD1 TRBV28 TGTGCCAGCAGTTTTTACTCGACAGGGCCTTCACGACAAGAGACCCAGTACTTC CASSFYSTGPSRQETQYF
TRBJ1-6 NA TRBD1 TRBV9 TGTGCCAGCAGCACAGGGGACCGAAATTCACCCCTCCACTTT CASSTGDRNSPLHF
TRBJ2-3 once TRBD2 TRBV6-6 TGTGCCAGCAGTTACTTAGCGGGGGAACCAGATACGCAGTATTTT CASSYLAGEPDTQYF
TRBJ2-7 NA TRBD1 TRBV25-1 TGTGCCAGCAGTGAGTCAGGAGACAGGGACTACGAGCAGTACTTC CASSESGDRDYEQYF
TRBJ1-2 few NA TRBV11-1 TGTGCCAGCAGCTTCCAGGGCGCAGGGTATGGCTACACCTTC CASSFQGAGYGYTF
TRBJ2-2 few NA TRBV13 TGTGCCAGCAGCTTAGGCCGAGGGGGACCCCTCACCGGGGAGCTGTTTTTT CASSLGRGGPLTGELFF
TRBJ2-1 few NA TRBV2 TGTGCCAGCATAATTAGGGGCAGGTCTTACAATGAGCAGTTCTTC CASIIRGRSYNEQFF
TRBJ2-3 NA NA TRBV7-3 TGTGCCAGCAGCTTAGAGACAGGTCTGGGGACAGATACGCAGTATTTT CASSLETGLGTDTQYF
TRBJ2-7 NA NA TRBV7-8 TGTGCCAGCAGCTTAAAGGAGTTTACCTACGAGCAGTACTTC CASSLKEFTYEQYF
TRBJ2-5 NA NA TRBV7-9 TGTGCCAGCAGCTTAGCTTTATGGGCGGGAGAGACCCAGTACTTC CASSLALWAGETQYF
TRBJ2-7 NA NA TRBV6-4 TGTGCCAGCACGCAACCAGGGAGGCGGGGCTACGAGCAGTACTTC CASTQPGRRGYEQYF
TRBJ1-4 NA TRBD1 TRBV5-1 TGCGCCAGCAATAGCCAGGGGGGAAATGAAAAACTGTTTTTT CASNSQGGNEKLFF
TRBJ2-7 NA TRBD1 TRBV6-1 TGTGCCAGCAGTGAAGGGACAGGGGCCTACGAGCAGTACTTC CASSEGTGAYEQYF
TRBJ2-1 few NA TRBV7-9 TGTGCCAGCAGCTTATCGGCCGACTCGTATGAGCAGTTCTTC CASSLSADSYEQFF
TRBJ1-2 NA TRBD1 TRBV27 TGTGCCAGCAGCCTCTCTGTGGCAGGGGGAAGAGAGGGTGGCTACACCTTC CASSLSVAGGREGGYTF
TRBJ2-3 NA NA TRBV5-1 TGCGCCAGCAGGTCAGGGATCAGCACAGATACGCAGTATTTT CASRSGISTDTQYF
TRBJ1-6 NA TRBD1 TRBV27 TGTGCCAGCAGTCGGGGACAGGGAGGTTCACCCCTCCACTTT CASSRGQGGSPLHF
TRBJ2-7 NA TRBD1 TRBV6-1 TGTGCCAGCAGTAGCCGGGACAGTCTACCCTACGAGCAGTACTTC CASSSRDSLPYEQYF
TRBJ2-7 NA NA TRBV19 TGTGCCAGTAGTATACAGGGGTGGACCTACGAGCAGTACTTC CASSIQGWTYEQYF
TRBJ1-6 NA NA TRBV6-5 TGTGCCAGCAGATCAACGCCCGAGGGTAATTCACCCCTCCACTTT CASRSTPEGNSPLHF
TRBJ2-5 NA TRBD1 TRBV7-8 TGTGCCAGCAGCCAGCCGTCGGACAGGGAGACCCAGTACTTC CASSQPSDRETQYF
TRBJ2-2 NA TRBD1 TRBV5-4 TGTGCCAGCAGCTACGACAGGGGGCCCGCCACCGGGGAGCTGTTTTTT CASSYDRGPATGELFF
TRBJ2-3 NA NA TRBV4-1 TGCGCCAGCAGCCAAATCCCACGGGGCACAGATACGCAGTATTTT CASSQIPRGTDTQYF
TRBJ1-3 NA TRBD1 TRBV7-9 TGTGCCAGCAGCCTCCGGACAGGGGCGTTCTCTGGAAACACCATATATTTT CASSLRTGAFSGNTIYF
TRBJ1-4 NA TRBD1 TRBV6-1 TGTGCCAGCAGGCAGGGGGAGGCTAGACTGTTTTTT CASRQGEARLFF
TRBJ2-1 NA TRBD2 TRBV27 TGTGCCAGCAGTTTATGGCTAGCGGGGGTGTACAATGAGCAGTTCTTC CASSLWLAGVYNEQFF
TRBJ1-5 NA TRBD1 TRBV30 TGTGCCTGGGAGACAGGGAGGAATCAGCCCCAGCATTTT CAWETGRNQPQHF
TRBJ1-6 NA NA TRBV14 TGTGCCAGCAGCCAGACAAGGATGTCACCCCTCCACTTT CASSQTRMSPLHF
TRBJ2-3 NA TRBD2 TRBV6-4 TGTGCCAGCAGTGACGTAGCGGGGGGGAGCACAGATACGCAGTATTTT CASSDVAGGSTDTQYF
TRBJ2-7 NA TRBD2 TRBV5-4 TGTGCCAGCAGCCCCGGGACTAGCGGGGGGTACGAGCAGTACTTC CASSPGTSGGYEQYF
TRBJ1-1 NA NA TRBV28 TGTGCCAGCAGTTTAAGGCGGGTGGTTCGGGAGAGGGGAACTGAAGCTTTCTTT CASSLRRVVRERGTEAFF
TRBJ1-2 few NA TRBV29-1 TGCACCGCGGGGGAGGGCGGCTATGGCTACACCTTC CTAGEGGYGYTF
TRBJ2-7 NA NA TRBV7-9 TGTTCCAGCAGCTTAACAGGACACGAGCAGTACTTC CSSSLTGHEQYF
TRBJ2-1 NA NA TRBV7-9 TGTGCCAGCAGCGCCGGGGGGCCCTACAATGAGCAGTTCTTC CASSAGGPYNEQFF
TRBJ1-5 few TRBD1 TRBV28 TGTGCCAGCAGTCGTGGACAGGGTATGGGCAATCAGCCCCAGCATTTT CASSRGQGMGNQPQHF
TRBJ1-2 NA NA TRBV29-1 TGCAGCGTTGGAGGACAGTCCCTCTATGGCTACACCTTC CSVGGQSLYGYTF
TRBJ1-1 NA NA TRBV28 TGTGCCAGCAGTCCTCCGTCGGAGGGGAACACTGAAGCTTTCTTT CASSPPSEGNTEAFF
TRBJ1-6 NA NA TRBV18 TGTGCCAGCTCACCACTGGGGGACAACGATTCACCCCTCCACTTT CASSPLGDNDSPLHF